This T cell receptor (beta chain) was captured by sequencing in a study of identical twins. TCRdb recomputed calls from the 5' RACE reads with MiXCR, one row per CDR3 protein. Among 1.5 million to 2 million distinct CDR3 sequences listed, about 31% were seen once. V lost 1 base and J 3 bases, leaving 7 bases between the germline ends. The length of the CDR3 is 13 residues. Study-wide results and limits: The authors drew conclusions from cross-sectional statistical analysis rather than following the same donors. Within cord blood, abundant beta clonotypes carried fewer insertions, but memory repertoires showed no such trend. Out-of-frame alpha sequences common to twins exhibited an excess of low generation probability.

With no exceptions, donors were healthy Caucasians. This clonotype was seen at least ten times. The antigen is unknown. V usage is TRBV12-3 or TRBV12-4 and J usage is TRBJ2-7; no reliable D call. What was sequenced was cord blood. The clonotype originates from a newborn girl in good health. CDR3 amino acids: CASSLDTVYEQYF. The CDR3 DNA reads TGTGCCAGCAGTTTAGATACAGTCTACGAGCAGTACTTC.